This T cell receptor (beta chain) was captured in a study of regulatory T cells in long-lasting Graves disease. A remark on this clonotype: As yet, its antigen is unknown. The junction departs from germline at one end; a sequencing error may be responsible.

Germline V gene lookup returns CDR1 MDHEN and CDR2 SYDVKM. The CDR3 loop spans 15 amino acids. Arm-PCR of CDR3 regions and iRepertoire HTBI primers were used to build TCR beta libraries. As processed by the authors: More than 55 TRBV and 13 to 15 TRBJ segments were identified across samples. TCRdb re-derived calls from the multiplex PCR reads in MiXCR, one entry per CDR3 protein. The V and J calls and clone size are TCRdb's, not the authors'. The profile shows 400,000 to 450,000 distinct CDR3 sequences, roughly a quarter of them singletons. Time point meaning: persistent/refractory GD, antithyroid drugs over 5 years with positive TRAb. PBMC-extracted RNA yielded the TCR library. Findings of the study overall: Clonotypes that were public and shared totalled around 2,700 in persistent patients versus 750 to 1,000 in new patients. Segments TRBV28, TRBJ1-2 and TRBJ2-5 showed preferential usage in persistent disease.

This TCR was recovered from a female donor with Graves disease. Here the sequenced sample was peripheral blood mononuclear cells (PBMCs), taken when the disease was refractory, from a patient treated with antithyroid drugs. The chain recombines TRBV28 with TRBJ2-2; D is possibly TRBD2 (6 bases). Here the CDR3 DNA reads TGTGCCAGCAGTTTAGGAGTCGCGAACACCGGGGGGCTGTTTTTT. This sequence encodes CASSLGVANTGGLFF.